This T cell receptor beta chain originates from a study of post-analysis software for immune sequencing data. Study findings and constraints: Elevated frequency relative to controls characterized roughly 5 TRBV segments in patients, TRBV5-6, TRBV5-1 and TRBV20-1 among them. Normalized Chao1 diversity was significantly reduced in patients versus controls.

Built from TCR beta cDNA, the libraries had unique molecular identifiers in them. One entry per CDR3 protein results from TCRdb running MiXCR on the PCR reads. The sample lists more than 500,000 distinct CDR3 sequences; around a third were seen once. Regarding this clonotype: The target antigen is unknown.

CDR1 DFQATT and CDR2 SNEGSKA come from the germline V gene (reference sequence). This CDR3 is 13 amino acids long. V lost 2 bases to trimming and J lost 5 bases, with 12 bases between them. The clonotype originates from a girl between 2 and 17 years old with multiple sclerosis. Sequencing was done on a sample of blood. The V call is TRBV20-1, the J call TRBJ1-1; weak D call: TRBD1 (5 bases). The CDR3 DNA reads TGCAGTGCTAGACCCGGGGGAGGGACTGAAGCTTTCTTT. Protein product: CSARPGGGTEAFF.